The following is a TCR beta chain sequence with its context. Germline V gives CDR1 MNHEY, CDR2 SVGEGT. Trimming removed 0 bases at V and 3 bases at J, with 9 bases between. The CDR3 is 15 residues long. This sample is drawn from a study of blood T cell repertoires in COVID-19. The method was immunoSEQ multiplex PCR; TCRdb's version includes in-frame clones alone and lacks a portion of them. The repertoire consists of approximately 260,000 clones, with under 95% occurring once and the leading ten covering around 2%. Input material: PBMCs or T cells enriched from blood (not recorded which). The receptor was isolated from a woman under 30 who had recovered from COVID-19. The chain is built from TRBV6-2 or TRBV6-3 and TRBJ1-5, with a tentative D call TRBD1 (5 bases). The CDR3 bases are TGTGCCAGCAGTTACTCGCAGGGATCCAATCAGCCCCAGCATTTT. Its translation is CASSYSQGSNQPQHF.